This T cell receptor beta chain was identified during a study of blood T cells in healthy people across ages. Study-level points and caveats: Conclusively comparing naive with antigen-experienced cells was impossible with unsorted PBMCs. Researchers deemed the diversity estimates from one million T cells underestimates. Observed TCR beta diversity per million T cells went down as age went up. This fall followed a roughly linear course with age.

A second PCR, run for roughly 7 to 11 cycles, used a sample-barcoded 5' primer plus a J-beta primer mix. Unique molecular identifiers of 12 random nucleotides labeled each cDNA. TCRdb reprocessed the 5' RACE reads via MiXCR and lists one record per CDR3 protein. The sample holds 1.5 million to 2 million distinct CDR3 sequences, approximately 32% seen once. The sample holds a few counts of this clonotype. What it recognizes is unknown. Germline CDR1 SGHVS, CDR2 FQNEAQ. The trim removed 2 bases at V and 0 bases at J, leaving 12 bases unmatched. The length of the CDR3 is 18 residues. Input material: blood. This chain joins TRBV7-8 and TRBJ2-7, with 8 bases fitting TRBD1. This receptor was taken from a woman in her twenties or thirties in good health. In nucleotides, the CDR3 is TGTGCCAGCAGCTTAAAGGCCCGGGACAGGCATAGCTCCTACGAGCAGTACTTC. Protein sequence: CASSLKARDRHSSYEQYF.